This T cell receptor (beta chain) is from a study of patients and donors after allogeneic stem cell transplantation. TCRdb itself ran the RT-PCR reads through MiXCR, one entry per CDR3 protein. The repertoire holds about 150,000 distinct CDR3 sequences, approximately 35% seen once, with 50% in the top ten. V was shortened by 7 bases and J by 3 bases, with 12 bases between the two germline ends. This CDR3 is built from 13 residues. Sequenced material: blood, either unsorted or a sorted T cell fraction (not recorded which). The chain is built from TRBV12-3 or TRBV12-4 and TRBJ1-2; D is uncertain. The sequence was obtained from a human donor who was either an allogeneic HSCT recipient or a stem cell or donor lymphocyte infusion donor (not recorded which). It is not recorded whose cells these are; they may come from a transplant donor. DNA for the CDR3: TGTGCCAGCATCTCGTGGGGAGACTATGGCTACACCTTC. Translation gives CASISWGDYGYTF.